A single sample is the source of the 27 T cell receptor beta chains below, sequenced in a study of CXCR3-negative and CXCR3-positive naive CD8 T cells. Libraries were UMI-labeled 5' RACE TRB cDNA. TCRdb re-called the 5' RACE reads, yielding one record per CDR3 amino acid sequence without DNA. The sample's table shows about 130,000 distinct CDR3 sequences. The sample consisted of naive CXCR3- CD8+ T cells from blood. The subset is: CD45RO-CCR7+CD27+CD95- naive CD8+ T cells lacking CXCR3 (TNR3-). These receptors were taken from a human donor in good health. Some clones in this sample may be carry-over from other donors' samples.

The chain uses TRBV5-1 and TRBJ2-7. CDR1 is SGHRS, CDR2 YFSETQ, per germline. The CDR3 sequence is 14 residues long. CDR3 in amino acids: CASSLAENPYEQYF.

The chain joins TRBV29-1 to TRBJ1-1. The CDR3 contains 12 residues. Germline assignment: CDR1 SQVTM and CDR2 ANQGSEA. The chain's CDR3 is CSAEGDRTEAFF.

V and J are TRBV7-6 and TRBJ2-1; TCRdb returns TRBD1, unconfirmable since there is no DNA. CDR1 and CDR2 (germline): SGHVS, FNYEAQ. The CDR3 sequence is 16 residues long. CDR3: CASSLVMTGAYNEQFF.

This chain joins TRBV27 and TRBJ2-1; TCRdb indicates TRBD2, and absent DNA this call remains unverified. This CDR3 contains 16 residues. The germline gives CDR1 MNHEY, CDR2 SMNVEV (reference sequence). The CDR3 sequence: CASSLSSSGSYNEQFF.

This chain joins TRBV29-1 and TRBJ2-7; with no DNA, the TCRdb D assignment of TRBD1 cannot be verified. In germline, CDR1 is SQVTM, CDR2 ANQGSEA. The CDR3 is made up of 14 amino acids. The CDR3 loop reads CSAQQGLSSYEQYF.

The V gene is TRBV12-3 or TRBV12-4, the J gene TRBJ2-3. The CDR3 contains 15 residues. The CDR3 loop is CASTSDGLGTDTQYF.

This chain connects TRBV28 to TRBJ2-7; the D call of TRBD1 rests on TCRdb alone, since no DNA is present to check it. The germline gives CDR1 MDHEN, CDR2 SYDVKM. The CDR3 spans 15 residues. The CDR3 reads CASTLGTGLSYEQYF.

The chain couples TRBV18 to TRBJ2-5; TCRdb lists TRBD2, though no DNA is available to test this call. This CDR3 is built from 15 residues. Germline values: CDR1 KGHSH, CDR2 LQKENI. This CDR3 is CASSPPSGAPETQYF.

The J gene is TRBJ2-7, the V gene TRBV21-1; TCRdb's assignment of TRBD1 cannot be checked, as there is no DNA. TRBV21-1 has pseudogene status. The CDR3 spans 16 residues. The CDR3 reads CASSSNRGPAGYEQYF.

The rearrangement uses TRBV27 and TRBJ1-4; with no DNA, the TCRdb D assignment of TRBD1 cannot be verified. The CDR3 runs to 14 residues. Germline values: CDR1 MNHEY, CDR2 SMNVEV (reference sequence). CDR3 amino acids: CASSSGVANEKLFF.

The genes are TRBV28 and TRBJ2-4. Germline assignment: CDR1 MDHEN and CDR2 SYDVKM. The CDR3 loop spans 13 amino acids. The chain's CDR3 is CASSDVALNIQYF. Drawing the rest from reference TRBV28 and TRBJ2-4, the complete variable domain is DVKVTQSSRYLVKRTGEKVFLECVQDMDHENMFWYRQDPGLGLRLIYFSYDVKMKEKGDIPEGYSVSREKKERFSLILESASTNQTSMYLCASSDVALNIQYFGAGTRLSVL.

The chain is built from TRBV28 and TRBJ2-7. Germline-derived CDR1 and CDR2 are MDHEN and SYDVKM. The CDR3 is 14 residues long. The CDR3 reads CASRTTRLNYEQYF.

V gene TRBV15 combines with J gene TRBJ1-2. This CDR3 comprises 12 residues. The V gene's germline CDR1 is LNHNV and CDR2 YYDKDF (reference sequence). The CDR3: CATSGQSYGYTF.

The chain is built from TRBV13 and TRBJ2-1; TCRdb picks TRBD1, but there is no DNA to check that call. The CDR3 spans 14 residues. In germline, CDR1 is PRHDT, CDR2 FYEKMQ (reference sequence). CDR3 region: CASSQGITYNEQFF.

The chain has TRBV15 and TRBJ1-1. This CDR3 has 12 residues. Germline CDR1 LNHNV, CDR2 YYDKDF (reference sequence). The CDR3 loop reads CATSRVDSEAFF.

V usage is TRBV29-1 and J usage is TRBJ1-2; TCRdb's D gene call, TRBD1, goes unchecked for lack of DNA. CDR3 size: 20 residues. CDR1 and CDR2 (germline): SQVTM, ANQGSEA. CDR3 protein: CSVELGALDRDPHFNYGYTF.

The chain combines TRBV5-1 with TRBJ2-1; lacking DNA, the TRBD2 call made by TCRdb goes unchecked. Germline V gene data show CDR1 as SGHRS and CDR2 as YFSETQ. The CDR3 is 15 residues long. CDR3 sequence: CASASGGSGYNEQFF.

The CDR3 reads CASSHDTGELFF. This chain uses TRBV5-1 with TRBJ2-2. Germline V CDR1 and CDR2: SGHRS, YFSETQ. The CDR3 sequence is 12 residues long.

The chain links TRBV7-9 to TRBJ1-2; the D gene TCRdb calls, TRBD1, cannot be checked with no DNA. This CDR3 contains 14 residues. Germline V gives CDR1 SEHNR, CDR2 FQNEAQ (reference sequence). The CDR3 sequence is CASSSPDRPYGYTF.

The chain is built from TRBV6-5 and TRBJ2-2; TCRdb calls TRBD1, which cannot be checked without DNA. The germline V gene encodes CDR1 MNHEY and CDR2 SVGAGI. CDR3 length: 15 amino acids. The CDR3 reads CASSPDRVGTGELFF.

V is TRBV29-1 and J is TRBJ2-7; as DNA is missing, the TRBD1 call by TCRdb cannot be tested. Germline V gives CDR1 SQVTM, CDR2 ANQGSEA. There are 14 residues in the CDR3. CDR3 in amino acids: CSVEDLGQGYEQYF.

The chain has TRBV29-1 and TRBJ2-1; TCRdb reports TRBD2, a call that lacks DNA to check it against. Germline assignment: CDR1 SQVTM and CDR2 ANQGSEA. The CDR3 extends over 13 amino acids. CDR3: CSVEGEGYNEQFF.

The V call is TRBV29-1, the J call TRBJ1-1. The germline V gene encodes CDR1 SQVTM and CDR2 ANQGSEA. CDR3 length equals 13 residues. CDR3 in amino acids: CSASGGWVTEAFF.

V gene TRBV7-9 combines with J gene TRBJ2-7; TCRdb picks TRBD2, but there is no DNA to check that call. CDR1 is SEHNR and CDR2 is FQNEAQ in the germline V gene (reference sequence). This CDR3 spans 15 amino acids. CDR3: CASSLREAISYEQYF.

V is TRBV7-3 and J is TRBJ2-3; TCRdb designates TRBD1, a call that cannot be tested without DNA. CDR1 is SGHTA, CDR2 FQGTGA, per germline. The CDR3 spans 13 residues. The CDR3 spells CAAPLGSTDTQYF.

The J gene is TRBJ1-6, the V gene TRBV2. Looked up from germline, CDR1 is SNHLY and CDR2 is FYNNEI. The CDR3 spans 14 residues. CDR3 loop: CASSDQLANSPLHF.

V usage is TRBV19 and J usage is TRBJ2-1. In germline, CDR1 is LNHDA, CDR2 SQIVND (reference sequence). This CDR3 is 15 amino acids long. The CDR3 region is CASSIEDGPGNEQFF.